This T cell receptor beta chain was sequenced in a study of blood T cell repertoires in COVID-19. For the study at large: Researchers got acute and convalescent COVID-19 samples from the United States, Italy and Spain. The analysed material was cDNA or gDNA that came from T cells, B-cell-depleted T cells, or PBMCs.

Authors' data handling: Estimation of nucleated cell counts was performed using reference gene primer amplification. The assay was immunoSEQ multiplex PCR, and TCRdb's table has in-frame clones only and misses some. Clone size and V and J calls were adopted from that table, with D and trimming inferred from the DNA. The profile shows 120,000 to 150,000 clones, around 84% of them singletons. The germline V and J ends were trimmed by 0 bases and 7 bases, with 18 bases remaining between them. There are 15 residues in the CDR3. Germline V CDR1 and CDR2: GTSNPN, SVGIG (reference sequence). The V and J genes are TRBV30 and TRBJ1-2, with a tentative D call TRBD1 (6 bases). The sequence derives from a human donor in a cohort sampled during active COVID-19. The sample comprised peripheral blood. CDR3 in DNA: TGTGCCTGGAGTGTAAGGGGACCCACAGGGTTTGGCTACACCTTC. This sequence encodes CAWSVRGPTGFGYTF. Combining the CDR3 with reference TRBV30 and TRBJ1-2 gives the whole variable domain SQTIHQWPATLVQPVGSPLSLECTVEGTSNPNLYWYRQAAGRGLQLLFYSVGIGQISSEVPQNLSASRPQDRQFILSSKKLLLSDSGFYLCAWSVRGPTGFGYTFGSGTRLTVV.